The 21 T cell receptor beta chains below come from one sample, sequenced in a study of T cells in Graves' hyperthyroidism and ophthalmopathy. Amplification yielded TCR beta CDR3 regions, with RNA transcripts as the source. TCR CDR3 regions were first amplified by RT-PCR with HTBI primers. Each CDR3 protein is one row after TCRdb ran MiXCR on the multiplex PCR reads. The sample yields more than 650,000 distinct CDR3 sequences, around 13% seen once. The sample comprised blood. The receptors were sampled from a woman between 18 and 29 years old with Graves' hyperthyroidism.

Turning to this clonotype: The junction and the germline gene differ at one end; a read error may be behind it. V is TRBV7-9 and J is TRBJ2-7; D perhaps matches TRBD2 (6 bases). The germline V gene encodes CDR1 SEHNR and CDR2 FQNEAQ (reference sequence). This CDR3 spans 14 amino acids. The CDR3 bases are TGTGCCTGCAGCCCGACGGGGGTTCACTACGAGCAGTACTTC. Its translation: CACSPTGVHYEQYF.

This clonotype has just one count. The gene calls are TRBV6-5 and TRBJ2-4, with D perhaps TRBD2 (6 bases). Looked up from germline, CDR1 is MNHEY and CDR2 is SVGAGI. This CDR3 has 14 amino acids. V was cut by 4 bases and J by 8 bases, with 15 bases left in between. This CDR3 is CASSLLGWGDIQYF. DNA of the CDR3: TGTGCCAGCAGTTTACTAGGGTGGGGGGACATTCAGTACTTC.

This chain joins TRBV4-3 and TRBJ1-4; TRBD1 is a possible D gene (5 bases). Trimming took off 5 bases at V and 5 bases at J, with 12 bases between the two ends. Per the germline V gene, CDR1 is LGHNA and CDR2 is YSLEER. This CDR3 comprises 14 residues. The CDR3 reads CASSYQGLNEKLFF. For the CDR3, the DNA is TGCGCCAGCAGCTACCAGGGTTTAAATGAAAAACTGTTTTTT.

About this clonotype itself: The conserved closing phenylalanine or tryptophan is absent in this CDR3, likely reflecting a read error. This chain links TRBV7-3 with TRBJ2-1; 7 bases fit TRBD2. V was clipped by 1 base and J by 6 bases; unmatched bases: 6. Germline V gene lookup returns CDR1 SGHTA and CDR2 FQGTGA. The CDR3 contains 15 residues. CDR3 DNA sequence: TGTGCCAGCAGCTTAATCGGGACTAATCTCAATGAGCAGTTCCTC. Amino acids: CASSLIGTNLNEQFL.

This clonotype has more than one count but fewer than ten. V gene TRBV6-1 combines with J gene TRBJ1-5; D is undetermined. This CDR3 contains 12 residues. Trimming removed 1 base from V and 11 bases from J, with 9 bases in between. Germline values: CDR1 MNHNS, CDR2 SASEGT. Here the CDR3 DNA reads TGTGCCAGCAGTGAAGGTTTTCGGGCCCAGCATTTT. Translating gives CASSEGFRAQHF.

There are many counts of this clonotype. This sequence joins TRBV11-2 and TRBJ2-1; TRBD1 aligns across 8 bases. CDR3 length: 14 amino acids. With 8 bases clipped from V and 0 bases from J, the junction kept 3 bases outside the gene matches. CDR1 is SGHAT, CDR2 FQNNGV, per germline. The CDR3 nucleotides are TGTGCCAGCTCAGGGGGCAACTCCTACAATGAGCAGTTCTTC. This gives the protein CASSGGNSYNEQFF.

In this sample, this clonotype turned up a few times. This sequence joins TRBV7-9 and TRBJ2-7; 13 nucleotides line up with TRBD2. Germline CDR1 is SEHNR and CDR2 is FQNEAQ (reference sequence). The CDR3 totals 17 residues. The J segment lost 2 bases and the V segment lost 5 bases, leaving 9 bases of the junction unmatched. The CDR3 protein is CASSDQRTSGSTYEQYF. In DNA form, the CDR3 reads TGTGCCAGCAGCGATCAGAGGACTAGCGGGAGCACCTACGAGCAGTACTTC.

This clonotype was picked up a small number of times. At one of its ends the junction is not consistent with the germline gene, which may arise from a read error. The chain joins TRBV7-9 to TRBJ2-5; 11 bases are a match to TRBD1. The V gene's germline CDR1 is SEHNR and CDR2 FQNEAQ (reference sequence). This CDR3 contains 15 residues. The CDR3 spells CASNLPGTGGETQYF. DNA of the CDR3: TGTGCCAGCAACTTACCCGGGACAGGGGGAGAGACCCAGTACTTC.

V and J are TRBV28 and TRBJ2-7, with D perhaps TRBD1 or TRBD2 (5 bases each). V lost 3 bases and J 3 bases, leaving 15 bases between the germline ends. The CDR3 is made up of 15 amino acids. Looked up from germline, CDR1 is MDHEN and CDR2 is SYDVKM. Here the CDR3 DNA reads TGTGCCAGCAGTTTGAGGGGCGCCGTACTCTACGAGCAGTACTTC. Translating it yields CASSLRGAVLYEQYF.

V is TRBV9 and J is TRBJ2-2; 14 positions agree with TRBD2. The CDR3 loop spans 17 amino acids. The germline gives CDR1 SGDLS, CDR2 YYNGEE. J gave up 4 bases and V 0 bases, and 2 bases lay outside the gene matches. CDR3 sequence: CASSVGLAGGRTGELFF. The CDR3 DNA sequence: TGTGCCAGCAGCGTAGGACTAGCGGGAGGGCGCACCGGGGAGCTGTTTTTT.

This clonotype has only a few counts. This chain links TRBV19 with TRBJ1-1; D unclear. V was shortened by 5 bases and J by 1 base, with 14 bases between the two germline ends. The CDR3 is 15 residues long. CDR1 LNHDA and CDR2 SQIVND come from the germline V gene (reference sequence). CDR3 DNA sequence: TGTGCCAGTAGTTCGTCGCGGCCAGGGAACACTGAAGCTTTCTTT. The encoded protein is CASSSSRPGNTEAFF.

The CDR3: CASSRKDSHQPQHF. DNA of the CDR3: TGTGCCAGCAGCCGAAAGGACAGTCATCAGCCCCAGCATTTT. This chain uses TRBV25-1 with TRBJ1-5; possibly TRBD1 for D (6 bases). The germline V gene encodes CDR1 MGHDK and CDR2 SYGVNS. The CDR3 is made up of 14 amino acids. The V end lost 6 bases, the J end lost 5 bases, and 14 bases lay between the germline ends. Combining the CDR3 with reference TRBV25-1 and TRBJ1-5 gives the whole variable domain EADIYQTPRYLVIGTGKKITLECSQTMGHDKMYWYQQDPGMELHLIHYSYGVNSTEKGDLSSESTVSRIRTEHFPLTLESARPSHTSQYLCASSRKDSHQPQHFGDGTRLSIL.

For the CDR3, the DNA is TGTGCCAGCAGCCGTATACCCCTGAGGGGGGGAAACACCGGGGAGCTGTTTTTT. Translated, it gives CASSRIPLRGGNTGELFF. The chain joins TRBV3-1 to TRBJ2-2, with D maybe TRBD2 (7 bases). Trimming pared 4 bases from V and 2 bases from J, leaving 20 bases between. Per the germline V gene, CDR1 is LGHDT and CDR2 is YNNKEL (reference sequence). The CDR3 is made up of 18 amino acids. Full variable domain (rest looked up from reference TRBV3-1 and TRBJ2-2): DTAVSQTPKYLVTQMGNDKSIKCEQNLGHDTMYWYKQDSKKFLKIMFSYNNKELIINETVPNRFSPKSPDKAHLNLHINSLELGDSAVYFCASSRIPLRGGNTGELFFGEGSRLTVL.

This clonotype was picked up many times. The V gene is TRBV6-1, the J gene TRBJ2-3, with 11 bases aligning to TRBD1. The CDR3 covers 16 residues. V trimming: 7 bases; J trimming: 0 bases; junction bases outside the gene matches: 6. The germline CDR1 and CDR2 sequences are MNHNS and SASEGT. The CDR3 reads CASKDRGPTSTDTQYF. The CDR3 DNA reads as TGTGCCAGCAAGGACAGGGGGCCGACCAGCACAGATACGCAGTATTTT.

This clonotype was seen a few times. V and J are TRBV6-1 and TRBJ1-1; 8 bases match TRBD1. V trimming: 8 bases; J trimming: 3 bases; junction bases outside the gene matches: 17. The V gene's germline CDR1 is MNHNS and CDR2 SASEGT. The CDR3 runs 17 residues. CDR3 residues: CASSRGLALAQDTEAFF. The CDR3, as DNA: TGTGCCAGCTCCAGGGGGCTCGCCCTGGCCCAGGACACTGAAGCTTTCTTT.

This chain connects TRBV18 to TRBJ1-4; D unclear. Germline V gives CDR1 KGHSH, CDR2 LQKENI. This CDR3 has 17 amino acids. The V and J ends lost 1 base and 8 bases respectively, with 20 bases between them. Here the CDR3 DNA reads TGTGCCAGCTCACCACGGCCACTCAGTGGGTTCGGGGAAAAACTGTTTTTT. Its protein product is CASSPRPLSGFGEKLFF.

This clonotype was seen at least ten times. The V and J genes are TRBV6-1 and TRBJ2-7; TRBD1 or TRBD2 may be the D gene (5 bases each). The germline V gene encodes CDR1 MNHNS and CDR2 SASEGT. The CDR3 runs to 11 residues. V lost 7 bases and J lost 6, with 10 bases in between. CDR3: CASKMGVEQYF. In DNA form, the CDR3 reads TGTGCCAGCAAGATGGGGGTCGAGCAGTACTTC.

This clonotype occurred a few times. At one boundary the junction diverges from the germline segment, which might be a read error. The chain combines TRBV11-2 with TRBJ2-1; 9 bases agree with TRBD2. Germline V gene sequence: CDR1 SGHAT, CDR2 FQNNGV. This CDR3 is 16 amino acids long. CDR3: CAGSLFFSGSKGEQFF. DNA for the CDR3: TGTGCCGGCAGCTTATTCTTTAGCGGGAGCAAGGGCGAGCAGTTCTTC. Together with reference TRBV11-2 and TRBJ2-1, the CDR3 gives the full variable domain: EAGVAQSPRYKIIEKRQSVAFWCNPISGHATLYWYQQILGQGPKLLIQFQNNGVVDDSQLPKDRFSAERLKGVDSTLKIQPAKLEDSAVYLCAGSLFFSGSKGEQFFGPGTRLTVL.

The genes are TRBV2 and TRBJ1-4; D remains unclear. Trimming removed 4 bases from V and 0 bases from J, with 6 bases in between. Germline-derived CDR1 and CDR2 are SNHLY and FYNNEI. The CDR3 runs to 14 residues. CDR3 protein: CASSVLTTNEKLFF. CDR3 coding DNA: TGTGCCAGCAGTGTGCTCACAACTAATGAAAAACTGTTTTTT.

In this sample, this clonotype turned up many times. The chain joins TRBV11-2 to TRBJ1-2; D might be TRBD1 (6 bases). The germline CDR1 and CDR2 sequences are SGHAT and FQNNGV. CDR3 length: 15 residues. Trimming shortened V by 4 bases and J by 4 bases, and 16 bases separated the two germline ends. The DNA of the CDR3 is TGTGCCAGCAGCTCCGGACAGCTTAACGTCTATGGCTACACCTTC. Its protein is CASSSGQLNVYGYTF.

This clonotype was counted ten times or more. The chain recombines TRBV6-2 or TRBV6-3 with TRBJ2-7; possibly TRBD1 for D (5 bases). V was shortened by 6 bases and J by 2 bases, with 14 bases between the two germline ends. CDR1 MNHEY and CDR2 SVGEGT come from the germline V gene. The CDR3 is 14 amino acids. In DNA form, the CDR3 reads TGTGCCAGCAGACCCGCAGGGCGTACCTACGAGCAGTACTTC. Translated, it gives CASRPAGRTYEQYF.